What follows is one T cell receptor (beta chain) and its context. The antigen remains unidentified. The data originate from a study of T cells in localized non-small cell lung cancer. Study outcomes and limitations: Clonality of T cells reached its maximum in uninvolved adjacent lung, surpassing tumor.

Some clones are missing from TCRdb's copy, which holds only in-frame ones; the method was immunoSEQ multiplex PCR. The sample carries fewer than 40,000 clones, 88% recorded once. The ends lost 5 bases at V and 2 bases at J; junction bases unmatched: 12. The CDR3 has 19 residues. Germline CDR1 SGHTA, CDR2 FQGNSA. The TCR originated in a woman aged 40-70 years with stage III lung adenocarcinoma. The material was peripheral blood mononuclear cells, obtained before any cancer treatment. This chain joins TRBV7-2 and TRBJ2-6; the match to TRBD1 covers 10 bases. The CDR3 is CASSPLPGTGVPGANVLTF. The CDR3 region has the DNA TGTGCCAGCAGCCCGTTACCCGGGACAGGGGTTCCTGGGGCCAACGTCCTGACTTTC.